This T cell receptor beta chain appears in the sequencing data of a study of cytomegalovirus exposure and HLA in healthy donors. Study-wide points: Immune exposure information comprised only CMV serostatus.

Details on this clone: Antigen: not known.

The ends lost 0 bases at V and 7 bases at J; junction bases unmatched: 4. The length of the CDR3 is 15 residues. Germline CDR1 and CDR2: MNHEY and SVGAGI. Both 60 Vbeta primers and 13 Jbeta primers went into the PCR. The data were produced by immunoSEQ multiplex PCR, yet TCRdb's version contains in-frame clones alone and is incomplete. The data show 55,000 to 70,000 clones, about 80% seen once. The sequence was collected from a woman aged 40 to 49 in good health and CMV-seronegative. Sequenced sample: PBMCs. The chain employs TRBV6-5 and TRBJ2-1; 9 bases are a match to TRBD1. In DNA form, the CDR3 reads TGTGCCAGCAGTTACTCATACAGGGGGCCTAATGAGCAGTTCTTC. Amino acid sequence: CASSYSYRGPNEQFF.